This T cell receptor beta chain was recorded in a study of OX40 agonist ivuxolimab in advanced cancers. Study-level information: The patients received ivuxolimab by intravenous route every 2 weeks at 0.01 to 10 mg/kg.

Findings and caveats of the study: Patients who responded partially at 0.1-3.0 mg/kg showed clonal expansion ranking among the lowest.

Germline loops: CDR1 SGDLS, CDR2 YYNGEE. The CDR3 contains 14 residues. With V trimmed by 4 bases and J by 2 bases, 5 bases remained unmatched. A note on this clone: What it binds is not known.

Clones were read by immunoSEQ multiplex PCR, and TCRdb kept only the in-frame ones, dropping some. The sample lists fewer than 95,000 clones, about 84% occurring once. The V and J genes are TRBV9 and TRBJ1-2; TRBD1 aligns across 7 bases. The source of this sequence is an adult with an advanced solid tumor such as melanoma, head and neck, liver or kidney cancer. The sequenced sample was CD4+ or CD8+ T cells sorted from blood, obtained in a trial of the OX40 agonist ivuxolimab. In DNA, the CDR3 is TGTGCCAGCAGCAAAGGGGGCGGGAACTATGGCTACACCTTC. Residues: CASSKGGGNYGYTF.